This TCR beta chain stems from a study of cytomegalovirus exposure and HLA in healthy donors (dated by TCRdb to the late 2010s). With respect to the entire study: An earlier analysis of several hundred of the donors reported 250 to 350 Gb of sequence data and roughly 120 million unique TCR beta sequences obtained from about 170 million T cells. An early release that covered 640 HLA-typed donors contained approximately 300 gigabases of sequencing data and around 85 million unique TCR sequences. The genetic ancestry cluster associated with self-reported Caucasian donors included about 81% of the roughly 380 genotyped donors. The aim of the study was to test whether cataloging public T cell receptors could identify signatures of past pathogen exposure. The T cell repertoires of some 670 subjects were profiled by immunosequencing and related to cytomegalovirus serostatus. Along with the roughly 700-subject first cohort, a separate validation cohort of some 130 different subjects was used. The study combined high-throughput TCR immunosequencing, statistical association of individual TCRs with disease status, and machine learning to predict cytomegalovirus infection status. In a later analysis, previously published TCR beta repertoires from 666 donors were re-analyzed and high-resolution HLA genotyping was added so that TCR occurrence patterns could be studied. Rather than drawing on any new phenotypic data, the later analysis identified candidate immune exposures from TCR beta sequences and the way those sequences occurred across donors. In an earlier analysis of 500 to 650 of the donors, high-throughput TCR beta sequencing was used to judge whether each TCR beta V gene segment behaved as functional or pseudogenic. Alongside the repertoire data, information on donor age, sex, ethnicity and CMV serostatus was compiled. In a later genetic analysis, genome-wide SNP genotypes for about 55% of the roughly 700 donors were used, and that subset was treated as a discovery cohort. All discovery cohort repertoires had been generated on a single sequencing platform. HLA typing included class I and class II loci at four-digit resolution. Typing coverage varied by locus: about 629-630 donors for A, B, C, DRB1 and DQB1; more than 500 for DQA1; about 600 for DPA1; approximately 450 for DPB1. Because of strong linkage in the cohort, roughly 5 DR-DQ haplotypes were treated as single units for association and clustering. On average, roughly 250,000 unique TCR beta nucleotide sequences were sequenced per donor among some 420 genotyped donors of the cohort, with around 19% of those sequences being non-productive.

This clone was observed a few times. Its cognate antigen has yet to be identified. Per-base quality was not reported, and no clone a single base away is much larger than it. Broader findings and caveats from the paper: Because HLA typing was missing for some donors at each locus, association tests included only the typed subset. The classifier was reported to diagnose cytomegalovirus status with high specificity and sensitivity in both the original and validation cohorts. A later analysis found that TCR association rates varied across HLA loci, with DRB1 alleles showing the most associated TCRs and HLA-C alleles the fewest. Because the 87-base-pair reads could not distinguish some IMGT-functional V segments, including TRBV6-2 and TRBV6-3, those segments were excluded. In vitro tests confirmed that a few of the cytomegalovirus-associated TCR beta chains recognize cytomegalovirus antigens. A cluster of highly shared sequence variants was judged likely to be a technical artifact of the sequencing pipeline. In this cohort, only TCR beta chains were sequenced, and detectable features were limited by the absence of alpha or paired-chain data. A later analysis found that most CMV-associated TCR beta chains appeared HLA-restricted, with HLA associations seemingly driven largely by CMV exposure. While some public TCRs were present in many individuals, most TCR sequences turned up only very rarely across donors. A later analysis associated 16,951 TCR beta sequences with specific HLA alleles at a false discovery rate of 0.05. V-gene and J-gene trimming of TCR beta chains was associated with a missense DCLRE1C variant in a later genetic analysis, and the association was replicated in an independent cohort. Immune exposure information for the cohort was limited to CMV serostatus. A later genetic analysis reported fewer N-insertions in productive TCRs among donors in an Asian-associated ancestry cluster than the approximately 700-donor mean. Correlated functional status among segregating V segments might reflect linkage disequilibrium, but an unknown experimental factor could not be ruled out. The authors suggested that the approach could potentially be extended to other disease states and immunological phenotypes. When HLA alleles, especially DR and DQ, strongly co-occurred, attributing TCR associations to individual alleles was difficult. A total of 150 to 200 TCR beta chains were listed by the study as associated with cytomegalovirus. In an earlier analysis of over 550 of the donors, most TCR beta V segments were observed in productive rearrangements about 87% or about 30% of the time, broadly matching IMGT annotations. The earlier analysis of 450 to 700 of the donors excluded 15 to 20 rarely observed V segments, including chromosome 9 orphons, because counts were too low. Several of the top co-occurrence clusters appeared to be linked to parvovirus B19, influenza, CMV and Epstein-Barr virus, according to a later analysis. Compared with equally common non-associated chains, HLA-associated TCR beta chains in a later analysis were more clonally expanded and had lower generation probabilities. A further reported finding was that TCR beta sequences accurately predicted the HLA-A and HLA-B alleles for most subjects in the first cohort. Roughly uniform sequencing depth across donors was assumed in presence/absence analyses, although this assumption may not hold.

The receptor library was made with the immunoSEQ multiplex PCR assay. For the multiplex PCR, a mixture combining 60 forward primers for TCR Vbeta segments and 13 reverse primers for TCR Jbeta segments was used. A multiplex PCR assay on genomic DNA amplified the CDR3 region of rearranged TCR beta genes. Amplified TCR beta libraries were sequenced as 87-base-pair reads on the Illumina HiSeq System. The original pipeline was this. A later analysis counted about 80 million unique TCR beta chains across the 690 or so repertoires, and around 12 million of these chains were shared by at least two donors. To remove PCR and sequencing errors, raw reads were error-corrected and collapsed into unique sequences using a nearest-neighbor algorithm that merged closely related sequences. V, D and J gene segments were assigned by aligning CDR3 sequences to IMGT reference sequences. For a sequence to be retained, at least a six-nucleotide match to both a V gene segment and a J gene segment was required. Rearrangements were called productive when the CDR3 lacked stop codons and stayed in frame with V and J; all others were non-productive. Following IMGT convention, CDR3 was defined as the stretch from the second conserved V-encoded cysteine to the conserved J-encoded phenylalanine. The earlier analysis of 587 of the donors excluded any sequence lacking an unambiguous match to a single V gene segment. In an earlier analysis of some 590 of the donors, a V segment was called functional when productive rearrangements were above 56.7%, and segregating when the standard deviation between donors exceeded 5%. To diagnose cytomegalovirus status from the catalog of TCR beta chain sequences, a statistical classification framework was built. A later analysis assigned V and J genes by comparing TCR nucleotide sequences with IMGT/GENE-DB human TR gene sequences. In a later analysis, CDR3 sequences and most-parsimonious VDJ recombination scenarios were assigned using the TCRdist pipeline. In a later analysis, each TCR beta chain was defined by its CDR3 amino acid sequence together with its V-gene family, and reads without a unique V-gene family were excluded. A later analysis removed nearly 600 highly shared, low-generation-probability nucleotide sequences to deal with suspected cross-contamination and a sequencing artifact. A later analysis calculated a clonal expansion index for each public chain from normalized within-repertoire ranks of inferred template counts. A later analysis computed generation probabilities with a VDJ recombination model fitted to out-of-frame rearrangements, and checked the results against IGoR. A later analysis scored TCR-TCR, TCR-HLA and TCR-CMV co-occurrence with hypergeometric tests, applying a repertoire-size bias correction to TCR pairs. To estimate false discovery rates, a later analysis permuted the HLA or CMV assignments 20 times. In a later analysis, co-occurring TCRs were grouped with DBSCAN, and TCRdist sequence similarity was added when clustering was performed within HLA-allele-positive subsets. Co-occurrence clustering excluded repertoires with fewer than 30,000 or more than 120,000 public chains, plus five with anomalous nucleotide sharing. Sourced from immuneACCESS, this table was stored by TCRdb with only in-frame sequences that have V and J called. A share of the clones is absent; for the studies checked, an unresolved V gene accounts for under half, and the remainder has no known explanation. From that table come the V and J calls and clone size; the DNA was used to work out D and trimming. The sample contains over 150,000 clones, just over 75% of them found a single time. Clones ranked in the top ten supply approximately 1.5% of the sample.

Taken from cysteine to phenylalanine, the CDR3 has 17 residues. The kept DNA is CDR3 alone, 51 bases in frame from the first base. Germline trimming: 2 bases from V, 9 bases from J; junction bases outside gene matches: 13. CDR1 PRHDT and CDR2 FYEKMQ are derived from the germline V gene (reference sequence). The cohort was made up of about 610 healthy bone marrow donors. At the time of sampling, every cohort member was nominally healthy, though immune exposures that went unrecorded were likely present. The donor was CMV seropositive and belonged to the group of about 290 seropositive cohort members. Every donor gave a peripheral blood sample, and the peripheral blood mononuclear cells from that sample were used for TCR beta sequencing. The Qiagen DNeasy Blood Extraction Kit was used to extract genomic DNA from the blood cell samples.

The sequenced material came from PBMCs. This receptor was identified in a woman between 25 and 40 years old in good health and CMV-seropositive. The sequence links TRBV13 to TRBJ2-3, and 11 bases in between align with TRBD2. CDR3 sequence: CASSLSPGLAVEGTQYF. The DNA sequence is given as TGTGCCAGCAGCTTATCGCCGGGACTAGCGGTCGAGGGCACGCAGTATTTT.